Shown below are 28 T cell receptor beta chains from a single sample sequenced in a study of CD4 and CD8 cells across lung adenocarcinoma regions. One entry per CDR3 protein, called by TCRdb with MiXCR from the PCR reads. The table records approximately 9,100 distinct CDR3 sequences, approximately 51% of them present only once. Sequenced: CD4+ T cells from the margin of a lung tumor. All receptors derive from a male donor with lung adenocarcinoma. The CD4 and CD8 labels of this study may be unreliable.

About this clonotype itself: One junction end disagrees with the germline gene, perhaps due to a read error. The CDR3 DNA reads as TGTGCCAGCAGAGCCACCCGGGTCGCGGGGCTGTGTGCCAAAAATACTCAGTATTTC. It yields the protein CASRATRVAGLCAKNTQYF. V gene TRBV27 combines with J gene TRBJ2-4; possibly TRBD2 for D (6 bases). Looked up from germline, CDR1 is MNHEY and CDR2 is SMNVEV (reference sequence). This CDR3 has 19 amino acids.

Sample share makes this clonotype medium-sized (0.01 to 0.1%). The chain links TRBV6-1 to TRBJ2-3; D tentatively fits TRBD1 or TRBD2 (6 bases each). The germline CDR1 and CDR2 sequences are MNHNS and SASEGT. The CDR3 contains 15 residues. Trimming shortened V by 3 bases and J by 6 bases, and 16 bases separated the two germline ends. The CDR3 loop is CASSDPWGARDTQYF. CDR3 nucleotide sequence: TGTGCCAGCAGTGACCCATGGGGGGCCAGGGATACGCAGTATTTT.

Concerning this clonotype itself: An end of the junction differs from the germline gene, which may be a read error. This chain joins TRBV6-8 and TRBJ2-4, with D tentatively TRBD1 (6 bases). Judging by the DNA end, TRBJ2-3 fits better; the J call may be wrong. The CDR3 is made up of 16 amino acids. Germline V lookup: CDR1 MNHGY, CDR2 SAAAGT. The chain's CDR3 is CACSVPGLGAKNTQYF. Here the CDR3 DNA reads TGTGCCTGCAGTGTCCCCGGTCTGGGGGCCAAAAACACGCAGTATTTT.

The gene calls are TRBV5-1 and TRBJ2-2, with no clear D. From germline, CDR1 is SGHRS and CDR2 YFSETQ. The CDR3 covers 14 residues. Trimming pared 1 base from V and 8 bases from J, leaving 12 bases between. The CDR3: CASSLSSARGELFF. In DNA, the CDR3 is TGCGCCAGCAGCTTGTCATCAGCAAGAGGGGAGCTGTTTTTT.

Remarks on this clonotype: Mismatch with germline at one junction end may stem from a read error. The chain carries TRBV10-3 and TRBJ2-3; 8 bases match TRBD1. There are 14 residues in the CDR3. Germline loops: CDR1 ENHRY, CDR2 SYGVKD. CDR3 in amino acids: CAISGNRGTDMQYF. The DNA for the CDR3 is TGTGCCATCAGTGGTAACAGGGGGACAGACATGCAGTATTTC.

In the case of this clonotype: This may be a read error: a much more frequent sequence differs by one nucleotide. The chain links TRBV7-2 to TRBJ2-1; D tentatively reads TRBD1 or TRBD2 (6 bases each). The CDR3 is 14 residues long. Per germline, CDR1 SGHTA and CDR2 FQGNSA. V was shortened by 1 base and J by 13 bases, with 17 bases between the two germline ends. The CDR3: CASSLEGGRKTQFF. The CDR3 DNA reads TGTGCCAGCAGCTTAGAGGGGGGCCGGAAGACCCAGTTCTTC.

The rearrangement uses TRBV6-1 and TRBJ2-2; D unresolved. Near its end, the DNA agrees better with TRBJ2-3, so the J call may be wrong. Germline CDR1 and CDR2: MNHNS and SASEGT. The CDR3 covers 13 residues. The CDR3 nucleotides are TGTGCCAGCCGACCGTCGAACACCGGGACGCAGTATTTT. Protein product: CASRPSNTGTQYF.

This clonotype has just a few counts. The rearrangement joins TRBV24-1 to TRBJ2-1; the match to TRBD1 covers 9 bases. Germline loops: CDR1 KGHDR, CDR2 SFDVKD. The trim removed 3 bases at V and 5 bases at J, leaving 10 bases unmatched. The CDR3 has 17 amino acids. The DNA for the CDR3 is TGTGCCACCAGTGATCCCGGGACAGGGAAATACAACAATGAGCAGTTCTTC. The encoded protein is CATSDPGTGKYNNEQFF.

The J gene is TRBJ2-1, the V gene TRBV4-1, with TRBD2 identical over 8 bases. The J call may be in error: the DNA end matches TRBJ2-5 better. Germline V gene data show CDR1 as MGHRA and CDR2 as YSYEKL. The CDR3 runs to 15 residues. The CDR3 loop reads CASSQEGLAPETQYF. The CDR3 DNA sequence: TGCGCCAGCAGCCAAGAAGGACTAGCCCCGGAGACCCAGTACTTC.

This clonotype was detected only once. Its ends do not fully match the called genes, so a read error is possible. The V call is TRBV6-1, the J call TRBJ2-3, with D possibly matching TRBD2 (7 bases). The CDR3 totals 16 residues. Germline values: CDR1 MNHNS, CDR2 SASEGT. CDR3 sequence reads: CASSEGGVRGKDTQYF. The CDR3 region has the DNA TGTGCCAGCAGCGAAGGGGGGGTTAGGGGCAAAGATACGCAGTATTTT.

This clonotype has only a few counts. The chain couples TRBV30 to TRBJ2-3, with 8 bases lining up with TRBD2. CDR1 is GTSNPN and CDR2 is SVGIG in the germline V gene (reference sequence). Losses at the gene ends were 2 bases for V and 5 bases for J; bases not matched to a gene: 6. CDR3 size: 14 residues. The CDR3 loop is CAWSRAGDLDTQYF. DNA for the CDR3: TGTGCCTGGAGTAGAGCGGGAGATTTAGATACGCAGTATTTT.

This clonotype is a singleton in its sample. The junction does not match germline at one end; this may be a read error. The V and J genes are TRBV27 and TRBJ2-3; 10 bases agree with TRBD2. The CDR3 loop spans 19 amino acids. Per germline, CDR1 MNHEY and CDR2 SMNVEV (reference sequence). CDR3 in DNA: TGTGCCAGCCGCCCTGGAGGACTAGCGGCATGCAGGGGGCCAGATACGCAGTACTTT. This translates into CASRPGGLAACRGPDTQYF.

On this clonotype itself: Relative to the germline gene, one junction end is altered; a read error may explain this. The V call is TRBV27, the J call TRBJ2-3; D is perhaps TRBD1 (7 bases). This CDR3 has 19 residues. Looked up from germline, CDR1 is MNHEY and CDR2 is SMNVEV (reference sequence). The CDR3 loop reads CASRATGLAGQSAKDTQYF. The CDR3 nucleotides read TGTGCCAGCAGAGCCACGGGGCTCGCGGGACAGTCAGCCAAAGATACGCAGTATTTC.

V is TRBV15 and J is TRBJ1-4; no clear D gene. CDR1 and CDR2 (germline): LNHNV, YYDKDF (reference sequence). The length of the CDR3 is 15 residues. V lost 5 bases and J 7 bases, leaving 17 bases between the germline ends. The CDR3, as DNA: TGTGCCACCAGCGTCCAACAGCTAAGCCTTGAAAAACTGTTTTTT. The encoded protein is CATSVQQLSLEKLFF.

The chain links TRBV6-1 to TRBJ1-5, with D perhaps TRBD1 (6 bases). CDR3 length equals 13 residues. The germline CDR1 and CDR2 sequences are MNHNS and SASEGT. V lost 3 bases and J 4 bases, leaving 7 bases between the germline ends. In nucleotides, the CDR3 is TGTGCCAGCAGTGACGACAGGAATCAGCCCCAGCATTTT. Its translation is CASSDDRNQPQHF.

The J gene is TRBJ2-5, the V gene TRBV25-1; 7 positions agree with TRBD2. V dropped 3 bases and J dropped 4; count of bases not matched to a gene: 23. In germline, CDR1 is MGHDK, CDR2 SYGVNS. The CDR3 spans 20 residues. CDR3 sequence reads: CASSDRPAGTLRPAIETQYF. The DNA of the CDR3 is TGTGCCAGCAGTGATAGGCCAGCGGGGACCTTACGGCCGGCCATAGAGACCCAGTACTTC. Full variable domain (outside the CDR3, taken from reference TRBV25-1 and TRBJ2-5): EADIYQTPRYLVIGTGKKITLECSQTMGHDKMYWYQQDPGMELHLIHYSYGVNSTEKGDLSSESTVSRIRTEHFPLTLESARPSHTSQYLCASSDRPAGTLRPAIETQYFGPGTRLLVL.

The J gene is TRBJ2-1, the V gene TRBV6-1; D is ambiguous. The CDR3 has 14 amino acids. CDR1 and CDR2 (germline): MNHNS, SASEGT. The V end was cut by 4 bases, the J end by 5 bases, with 12 bases between. DNA of the CDR3: TGTGCCAGCAGTGCATCTCAGCGTCACAATGAGCAGTTCTTC. Amino acid sequence: CASSASQRHNEQFF.

V and J are TRBV6-5 and TRBJ2-1; D not resolved. The DNA end is a closer match to TRBJ2-5, so the J assignment may be wrong. This CDR3 has 12 amino acids. Germline V lookup: CDR1 MNHEY, CDR2 SVGAGI. CDR3 coding DNA: TGTGCCAGCAGTCTACAGAAAGAGACCCAGTACTTC. As protein: CASSLQKETQYF.

This clonotype was counted ten times or more. The chain uses TRBV5-1 and TRBJ2-1, with 11 bases that match TRBD2. V dropped 4 bases and J dropped 3; count of bases not matched to a gene: 6. Germline V CDR1 and CDR2: SGHRS, YFSETQ. CDR3 length equals 16 residues. This CDR3 reads CASSIIAGGIYNEQFF. As DNA, the CDR3 is TGCGCCAGCAGCATAATAGCGGGAGGGATCTACAATGAGCAGTTCTTC.

This clonotype was seen only a few times. The chain joins TRBV9 to TRBJ2-4; 7 bases are shared with TRBD2. The V gene end was trimmed by 6 bases and the J gene end by 5 bases; junction bases not matched to a gene: 8. CDR1 and CDR2 from the germline V gene are SGDLS and YYNGEE. This CDR3 spans 14 amino acids. The CDR3 DNA reads as TGTGCCAGCAACCCCAGCGGGGATCAAAACATTCAGTACTTC. Translating it yields CASNPSGDQNIQYF.

This clonotype was seen only a few times. The chain joins TRBV9 to TRBJ1-5; D perhaps matches TRBD1 (6 bases). The germline V and J ends were trimmed by 6 bases and 8 bases, with 15 bases remaining between them. The germline V gene has CDR1 SGDLS and CDR2 YYNGEE. This CDR3 region has 13 residues. CDR3 sequence reads: CASNRDGEEPQHF. In nucleotides, the CDR3 is TGTGCCAGCAACAGGGATGGTGAGGAGCCCCAGCATTTT.

The genes are TRBV6-1 and TRBJ2-1; D not resolved. From germline, CDR1 is MNHNS and CDR2 SASEGT. The CDR3 spans 14 residues. V was pared by 8 bases and J by 0 bases, with 11 bases between. The chain's CDR3 is CASLRGYSYNEQFF. CDR3 in DNA: TGTGCCAGCCTCAGAGGTTACTCCTACAATGAGCAGTTCTTC.

In this sample, this clonotype is medium-sized. J is TRBJ1-1 and V is TRBV6-1; 7 nucleotides match TRBD1. This CDR3 is 16 amino acids long. With V trimmed by 1 base and J by 0 bases, 5 bases remained unmatched. Germline CDR1 is MNHNS and CDR2 is SASEGT. DNA of the CDR3: TGTGCCAGCAGTGAAGGTTCGACAGGGATGAACACTGAAGCTTTCTTT. It codes for CASSEGSTGMNTEAFF.

There are a few counts of this clonotype. V gene TRBV10-1 combines with J gene TRBJ2-1; no clear D. V lost 7 bases, J lost 6 bases, and 19 bases lay in between. The CDR3 runs 15 residues. Germline V gene lookup returns CDR1 WNHNN and CDR2 SYGVQD (reference sequence). The CDR3 region has the DNA TGCGCCAGCATTCAAGGAGTTCAGAGGACCAATGAGCAGTTCTTC. Protein: CASIQGVQRTNEQFF.

This clonotype is medium-sized. The chain employs TRBV7-9 and TRBJ2-1, with 8 bases matching TRBD2. The assigned J gene may be wrong: the sequence end matches TRBJ2-7 better. The CDR3 loop spans 15 amino acids. In germline, CDR1 is SEHNR, CDR2 FQNEAQ (reference sequence). CDR3 region: CASSLLSGRAYEQYF. The DNA for the CDR3 is TGTGCCAGCAGCCTACTAAGCGGGAGAGCATACGAGCAGTACTTC.

This clonotype occurred many times. The chain couples TRBV6-5 to TRBJ2-7, with TRBD2 as a possible D gene (6 bases). The V end lost 9 bases, the J end lost 1 base, and 13 bases lay between the germline ends. CDR3 length equals 13 residues. Germline lookup yields CDR1 MNHEY and CDR2 SVGAGI. The CDR3 reads CASIRAGSYEQYF. The CDR3 bases are TGTGCCAGTATCAGGGCGGGGTCCTACGAGCAGTACTTC.

This clonotype was detected a few times. The V and J genes are TRBV6-1 and TRBJ1-2; the D gene is possibly TRBD1 (6 bases). Trimming cost V 5 bases and J 2 bases, with 12 bases left between them. The CDR3 is 14 amino acids. CDR1 and CDR2 from the germline V gene are MNHNS and SASEGT. The DNA of the CDR3 is TGTGCCAGCAGTACCTCCACAGGGAACTATGGCTACACCTTC. Its translation: CASSTSTGNYGYTF.

The rearrangement links TRBV7-6 to TRBJ2-1; D not resolved. Germline values: CDR1 SGHVS, CDR2 FNYEAQ. The CDR3 extends over 15 amino acids. The V gene lost 5 bases and the J gene lost 0 bases, with 11 bases spanning the gap. The CDR3 reads CASSVGWSSYNEQFF. In nucleotides, the CDR3 is TGTGCCAGCAGCGTAGGATGGAGCTCCTACAATGAGCAGTTCTTC.